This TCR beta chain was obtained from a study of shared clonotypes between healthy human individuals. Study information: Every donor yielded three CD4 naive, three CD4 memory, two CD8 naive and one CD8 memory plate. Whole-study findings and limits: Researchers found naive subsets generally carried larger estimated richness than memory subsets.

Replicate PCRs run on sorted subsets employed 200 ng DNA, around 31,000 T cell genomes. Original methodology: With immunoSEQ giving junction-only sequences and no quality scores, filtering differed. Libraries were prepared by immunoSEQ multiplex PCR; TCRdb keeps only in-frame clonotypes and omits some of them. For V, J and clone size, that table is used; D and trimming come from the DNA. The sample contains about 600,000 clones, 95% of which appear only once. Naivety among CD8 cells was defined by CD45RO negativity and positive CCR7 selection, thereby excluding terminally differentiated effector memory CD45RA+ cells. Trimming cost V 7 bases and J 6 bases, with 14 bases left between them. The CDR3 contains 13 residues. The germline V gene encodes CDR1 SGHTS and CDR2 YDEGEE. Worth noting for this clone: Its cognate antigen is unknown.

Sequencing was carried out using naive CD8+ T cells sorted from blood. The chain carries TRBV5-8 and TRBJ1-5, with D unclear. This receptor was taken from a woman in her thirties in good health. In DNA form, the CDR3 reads TGTGCCAGCTCCGGTTCCGTTCTTCAGCCCCAGCATTTT. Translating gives CASSGSVLQPQHF. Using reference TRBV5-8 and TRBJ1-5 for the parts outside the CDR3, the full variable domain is EAGVTQSPTHLIKTRGQQATLRCSPISGHTSVYWYQQALGLGLQFLLWYDEGEERNRGNFPPRFSGRQFPNYSSELNVNALELEDSALYLCASSGSVLQPQHFGDGTRLSIL.